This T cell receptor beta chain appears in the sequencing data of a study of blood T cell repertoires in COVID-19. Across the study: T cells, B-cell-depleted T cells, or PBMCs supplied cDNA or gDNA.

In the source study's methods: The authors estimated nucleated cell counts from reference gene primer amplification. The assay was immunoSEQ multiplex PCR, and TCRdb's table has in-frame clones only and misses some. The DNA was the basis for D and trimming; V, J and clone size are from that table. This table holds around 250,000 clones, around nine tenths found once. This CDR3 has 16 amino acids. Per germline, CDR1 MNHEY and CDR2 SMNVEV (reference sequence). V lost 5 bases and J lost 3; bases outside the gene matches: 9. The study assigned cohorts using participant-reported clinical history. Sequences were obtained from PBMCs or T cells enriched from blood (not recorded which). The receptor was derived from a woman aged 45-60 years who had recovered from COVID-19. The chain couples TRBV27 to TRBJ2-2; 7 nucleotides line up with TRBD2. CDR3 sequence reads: CASSSWSGIHTGELFF. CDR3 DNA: TGTGCCAGCAGTAGTTGGAGCGGGATCCACACCGGGGAGCTGTTTTTT.